These 13 T cell receptor beta chains were sequenced from one sample in a study of T-cell reconstitution after alpha-beta-depleted transplantation in children. Using unique molecular identifiers, the investigators prepared the TCRbeta library. In TCRdb, the PCR reads were re-called with MiXCR into one record per CDR3 protein. Here the sample spans around 700,000 distinct CDR3 sequences, roughly 14% being singletons. Sample: PBMCs, taken before TCRalphabeta/CD19-depleted stem cell transplant. The receptors originated from a girl aged 2-15 years with congenital amegakaryocytic thrombocytopenia, due to receive a stem cell transplant.

This clonotype turned up a few times. The V call is TRBV6-1, the J call TRBJ2-4; 8 nucleotides agree with TRBD1. The germline V gene has CDR1 MNHNS and CDR2 SASEGT. The CDR3 is 14 residues long. J was trimmed by 6 bases and V by 7 bases; bases with no gene match: 8. The CDR3 bases are TGTGCCAGCAATCCTACCGGGACAGGAAACATTCAGTACTTC. Translated, it gives CASNPTGTGNIQYF.

In nucleotides, the CDR3 is TGCAGTGCTAGAATGGGGCCCCAAGAGACCCAGTACTTC. It yields the protein CSARMGPQETQYF. The rearrangement joins TRBV20-1 to TRBJ2-5; D possibly corresponds to TRBD1 (5 bases). The V and J ends lost 2 bases and 1 base respectively, with 8 bases between them. There are 13 residues in the CDR3. Germline V gene lookup returns CDR1 DFQATT and CDR2 SNEGSKA (reference sequence).

This clonotype was observed at least ten times. The V gene is TRBV5-1, the J gene TRBJ2-5; 9 positions agree with TRBD2. Losses at the gene ends were 1 base for V and 4 bases for J; bases not matched to a gene: 11. This CDR3 has 17 amino acids. CDR1 and CDR2 (germline): SGHRS, YFSETQ. The CDR3 region has the DNA TGCGCCAGCAGCTTGTTTCGGCGGGAGGGCCGAGGAGAGACCCAGTACTTC. Translated: CASSLFRREGRGETQYF.

This clonotype was picked up a small number of times. The chain couples TRBV10-3 to TRBJ2-7; 9 bases line up with TRBD2. Trimming at V came to 2 bases and at J to 4 bases, leaving 15 bases not matched to a gene. The CDR3 loop spans 18 amino acids. The germline gives CDR1 ENHRY, CDR2 SYGVKD. The CDR3 loop reads CAISEAGGRLAETYEQYF. The CDR3 bases are TGTGCCATCAGTGAGGCGGGGGGCCGACTAGCGGAGACTTACGAGCAGTACTTC.

V is TRBV28 and J is TRBJ2-5; 7 bases map to TRBD1. V shed 6 bases, J shed 5 bases, and the junction held 6 bases outside the gene matches. CDR1 is MDHEN and CDR2 is SYDVKM in the germline V gene. CDR3 length: 13 residues. The CDR3 region is CASSGTVGETQYF. The CDR3 DNA is TGTGCCAGCAGCGGGACAGTCGGTGAGACCCAGTACTTC. The variable domain in full, with the rest retrieved from reference TRBV28 and TRBJ2-5, is DVKVTQSSRYLVKRTGEKVFLECVQDMDHENMFWYRQDPGLGLRLIYFSYDVKMKEKGDIPEGYSVSREKKERFSLILESASTNQTSMYLCASSGTVGETQYFGPGTRLLVL.

This clonotype was counted between two and nine times. This rearrangement joins TRBV7-2 to TRBJ2-7, with no clear D. V lost 5 bases and J lost 0, with 14 bases in between. The CDR3 runs to 15 residues. Germline CDR1 reads SGHTA; CDR2 reads FQGNSA. The CDR3: CASSLLGDPSYEQYF. The DNA of the CDR3 is TGTGCCAGCAGCCTATTGGGCGACCCCTCCTACGAGCAGTACTTC.

This clonotype was detected only a few times. V and J are TRBV3-1 and TRBJ2-7, with a possible D match to TRBD1 (7 bases). The CDR3 totals 14 residues. V shed 4 bases and J shed 5 bases, with 15 bases lying between them. Germline-derived CDR1 and CDR2 are LGHDT and YNNKEL (reference sequence). The CDR3 DNA is TGTGCCAGCAGCCCTCAGGGGGGTCGGAACGAGCAGTACTTC. It codes for CASSPQGGRNEQYF.

The sample holds a few counts of this clonotype. The gene calls are TRBV5-1 and TRBJ2-2, with TRBD1 matching over 10 bases. Unmatched junction bases numbered 8, after V lost 0 bases and J lost 3 bases. CDR3 length equals 18 residues. The germline V gene has CDR1 SGHRS and CDR2 YFSETQ. The CDR3 sequence is CASSLDPTGTGDTGELFF. CDR3 in DNA: TGCGCCAGCAGCTTGGACCCAACCGGGACAGGGGACACCGGGGAGCTGTTTTTT.

This clonotype was counted between two and nine times. V gene TRBV11-1 combines with J gene TRBJ2-2; tentative D call: TRBD1 (6 bases). The germline V gene encodes CDR1 SGHAT and CDR2 FQDESV (reference sequence). CDR3 length equals 18 residues. The V and J ends lost 5 bases and 3 bases respectively, with 22 bases between them. CDR3 in DNA: TGTGCCAGCAGCACAACGGCCTTGGGGGCGCGAGACACCGGGGAGCTGTTTTTT. Protein sequence: CASSTTALGARDTGELFF.

With respect to this clonotype: This clone may be a read error of a much larger clone one base away. The V call is TRBV20-1, the J call TRBJ2-1; 9 bases agree with TRBD2. The ends lost 6 bases at V and 8 bases at J; junction bases unmatched: 14. Per the germline V gene, CDR1 is DFQATT and CDR2 is SNEGSKA (reference sequence). The CDR3 contains 15 residues. The CDR3 DNA sequence: TGCAGTGCAAGACCGGGACTAGCACCCCACTATGAGCAGTTCTTC. Translation: CSARPGLAPHYEQFF.

This clonotype was found many times. The V and J genes are TRBV3-1 and TRBJ2-6; no definite D call. CDR3 length: 14 residues. The V gene lost 1 base and the J gene lost 1 base, with 2 bases spanning the gap. CDR1 is LGHDT, CDR2 YNNKEL, per germline (reference sequence). CDR3 residues: CASSQVSGANVLTF. The CDR3 DNA follows: TGTGCCAGCAGCCAAGTGTCTGGGGCCAACGTCCTGACTTTC.

The rearrangement joins TRBV5-1 to TRBJ1-1; tentative D call: TRBD1 (5 bases). The V and J ends lost 0 bases and 6 bases respectively, with 12 bases between them. Germline V gene sequence: CDR1 SGHRS, CDR2 YFSETQ. The CDR3 is made up of 14 amino acids. CDR3 in amino acids: CASSLGSGTAEAFF. The CDR3, as DNA: TGCGCCAGCAGCTTGGGGTCCGGGACGGCTGAAGCTTTCTTT.

This clonotype was seen more than once but under ten times. The V call is TRBV20-1, the J call TRBJ2-7, with 8 bases identical to TRBD2. Per the germline V gene, CDR1 is DFQATT and CDR2 is SNEGSKA (reference sequence). The CDR3 runs to 12 residues. Losses at the gene ends were 4 bases for V and 13 bases for J; bases not matched to a gene: 12. This CDR3 is CSATPGGAVEYF. The CDR3 DNA sequence: TGCAGTGCTACCCCGGGGGGGGCCGTCGAATACTTC.